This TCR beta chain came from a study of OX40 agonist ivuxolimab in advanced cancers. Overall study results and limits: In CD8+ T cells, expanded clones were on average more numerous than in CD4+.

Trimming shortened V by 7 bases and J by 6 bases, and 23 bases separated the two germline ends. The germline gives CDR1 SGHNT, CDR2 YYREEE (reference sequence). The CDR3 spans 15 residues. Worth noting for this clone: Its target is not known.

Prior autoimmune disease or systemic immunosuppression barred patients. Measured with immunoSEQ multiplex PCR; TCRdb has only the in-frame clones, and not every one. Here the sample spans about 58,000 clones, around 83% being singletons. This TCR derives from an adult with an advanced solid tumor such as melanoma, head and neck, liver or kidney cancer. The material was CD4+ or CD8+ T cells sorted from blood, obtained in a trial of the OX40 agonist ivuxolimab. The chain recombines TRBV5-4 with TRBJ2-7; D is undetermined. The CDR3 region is CASGSFDSLPSEQYF. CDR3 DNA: TGTGCCAGCGGGTCATTTGACTCCTTACCATCCGAGCAGTACTTC. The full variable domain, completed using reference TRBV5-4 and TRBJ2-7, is ETGVTQSPTHLIKTRGQQVTLRCSSQSGHNTVSWYQQALGQGPQFIFQYYREEENGRGNFPPRFSGLQFPNYSSELNVNALELDDSALYLCASGSFDSLPSEQYFGPGTRLTVT.